The source of this T cell receptor beta chain is a study of T cells in Graves' hyperthyroidism and ophthalmopathy. The TCR beta CDR3 regions underwent amplification using RNA transcripts as the source. TCR CDR3 underwent first-round RT-PCR with the HTBI primer set. TCRdb used MiXCR to reprocess the multiplex PCR reads, holding one entry per CDR3 protein. The sample gives hundreds of thousands of distinct CDR3 sequences, about 13% of which show up once; around a tenth is in the top ten. In germline, CDR1 is SNHLY, CDR2 FYNNEI. Losses at the gene ends were 4 bases for V and 5 bases for J; bases not matched to a gene: 10. This CDR3 spans 16 amino acids. The study defined stable Graves' hyperthyroidism as no ophthalmopathy progression within 18 months. This clonotype was recorded many times.

The sample taken for sequencing was blood. This sequence was found in a woman under 30 with Graves' hyperthyroidism. The chain joins TRBV2 to TRBJ2-1; 8 positions agree with TRBD2. The CDR3 sequence is CASSVLSGGLNNEQFF. Here the CDR3 DNA reads TGTGCCAGCAGTGTCCTTTCGGGGGGGCTTAACAATGAGCAGTTCTTC.